A selection of T cell receptor beta chains follows, all from one sample in a study of CD8 T cells in ankylosing spondylitis. TCRdb processed the 5' RACE reads anew with MiXCR; each CDR3 protein has one entry. The sample yields about 750,000 distinct CDR3 sequences, about 20% seen once. Specimen: blood, either unsorted or a sorted T cell fraction (not recorded which). Source of these receptors: a male donor with ankylosing spondylitis. CDR3s include the opening cysteine and the closing phenylalanine or tryptophan. Fields, in order: CDR3 DNA, CDR3 protein, J gene, clone size, D gene, V gene. A D gene is named only where the DNA matches it firmly. Some rows mark clone size as missing; the rest say once, few, many or name a class of expanded clone.

CDR3nt: TGTGCCAGCAGCAACTTGAATGAGCAGTTCTTC
CDR3aa: CASSNLNEQFF
j_gene: TRBJ2-1
abundance: -
d_gene: -
v_gene: TRBV11-2

CDR3nt: TGCAGTGCTAGCCACCCCTTGGAAACCTCCTACGAGCAGTACTTC
CDR3aa: CSASHPLETSYEQYF
j_gene: TRBJ2-7
abundance: -
d_gene: -
v_gene: TRBV20-1

CDR3nt: TGTGCCAGCAGTACCTGGGACAGGGAGAACACTGAAGCTTTCTTT
CDR3aa: CASSTWDRENTEAFF
j_gene: TRBJ1-1
abundance: few
d_gene: TRBD1
v_gene: TRBV12-3/TRBV12-4

CDR3nt: TGCGCCAGCAGCTTAAGGACAGCGCAGGATACGCAGTATTTT
CDR3aa: CASSLRTAQDTQYF
j_gene: TRBJ2-3
abundance: many
d_gene: -
v_gene: TRBV5-1

CDR3nt: TGCAGTGCTAGCCCTATAGCGGGAGAGGAATACAATGAGCAGTTCTTC
CDR3aa: CSASPIAGEEYNEQFF
j_gene: TRBJ2-1
abundance: -
d_gene: TRBD2
v_gene: TRBV20-1

CDR3nt: TGTGCCAGCAGTCCCGGGCTTGGAGGGGCTAATGAAAAACTGTTTTTT
CDR3aa: CASSPGLGGANEKLFF
j_gene: TRBJ1-4
abundance: many
d_gene: -
v_gene: TRBV2

CDR3nt: TGCAGCGTTGTGCGCCACCCAAAGGGAATGAACACTGAAGCTTTCTTT
CDR3aa: CSVVRHPKGMNTEAFF
j_gene: TRBJ1-1
abundance: -
d_gene: -
v_gene: TRBV29-1

CDR3nt: TGTGCCATCAGTGGACAGGGGTCCGATGAGCAGTTCTTC
CDR3aa: CAISGQGSDEQFF
j_gene: TRBJ2-1
abundance: many
d_gene: TRBD1
v_gene: TRBV10-3

CDR3nt: TGTGCCAGCAGCCCCGGACAGGGGGTGTCAGGGAACACTGAAGCTTTCTTT
CDR3aa: CASSPGQGVSGNTEAFF
j_gene: TRBJ1-1
abundance: -
d_gene: TRBD1
v_gene: TRBV3-1

CDR3nt: TGTGCCAGCAGCTCCCTTGGGCGGGAGAACACCGGGGAGCTGTTTTTT
CDR3aa: CASSSLGRENTGELFF
j_gene: TRBJ2-2
abundance: -
d_gene: -
v_gene: TRBV9

CDR3nt: TGCGCCAGCAGCTTGAACAGGGGCTTCCAGGCAGATACGCAGTATTTT
CDR3aa: CASSLNRGFQADTQYF
j_gene: TRBJ2-3
abundance: -
d_gene: TRBD1
v_gene: TRBV5-1

CDR3nt: TGTGCCAGCAGCTTAGCGCGCGGCAGCTTATACAATGAGCAGTTCTTC
CDR3aa: CASSLARGSLYNEQFF
j_gene: TRBJ2-1
abundance: -
d_gene: -
v_gene: TRBV7-9

CDR3nt: TGTGCCAGCAGCTTATGGCCAGGCTCCTACAATGAGCAGTTCTTC
CDR3aa: CASSLWPGSYNEQFF
j_gene: TRBJ2-1
abundance: -
d_gene: -
v_gene: TRBV7-9

CDR3nt: TGTGCCAGCAGCCAAGGAGTGCGGACAGCCATGAACACTGAAGCTTTCTTT
CDR3aa: CASSQGVRTAMNTEAFF
j_gene: TRBJ1-1
abundance: few
d_gene: -
v_gene: TRBV4-2